These 29 T cell receptor beta chains originate from one sample sequenced in a study of shared clonotypes between healthy human individuals. Assay: immunoSEQ multiplex PCR; the TCRdb copy retains only in-frame clones and omits some. The sample yields fewer than 1 million clones, around 96% seen once. Naivety among CD8 cells was defined by CD45RO negativity and positive CCR7 selection, thereby excluding terminally differentiated effector memory CD45RA+ cells. Sequenced: naive CD8+ T cells sorted from blood. These receptors were obtained from a man aged 25-45 years in good health.

This chain connects TRBV28 to TRBJ2-3; 9 bases align to TRBD2. The trim removed 7 bases at V and 4 bases at J, leaving 6 bases unmatched. Germline loops: CDR1 MDHEN, CDR2 SYDVKM. There are 14 residues in the CDR3. CDR3 sequence: CASTLSGRADTQYF. In nucleotides, the CDR3 is TGTGCCAGCACCCTTAGCGGGAGAGCAGATACGCAGTATTTT.

Turning to this clone: The sample contains more than one DNA sequence encoding this CDR3. The chain uses TRBV19 and TRBJ1-1, with no clear D. V was clipped by 2 bases and J by 1 base, with 5 bases between them. Germline V gene data show CDR1 as LNHDA and CDR2 as SQIVND (reference sequence). CDR3 size: 13 residues. In DNA, the CDR3 is TGTGCCAGTAGTATATGGGGGAACACTGAAGCTTTCTTT. Protein sequence: CASSIWGNTEAFF.

The chain is built from TRBV10-3 and TRBJ1-5; 8 nucleotides agree with TRBD1. The CDR3 runs 16 residues. The J segment lost 1 base and the V segment lost 5 bases, leaving 7 bases of the junction unmatched. Germline V gives CDR1 ENHRY, CDR2 SYGVKD. The CDR3 sequence is CAISSSGQASNQPQHF. The CDR3 DNA follows: TGTGCCATCAGTTCGTCGGGACAGGCCAGCAATCAGCCCCAGCATTTT.

The chain recombines TRBV10-3 with TRBJ1-1; 8 nucleotides align to TRBD1. J lost 6 bases, V lost 7 bases, and 13 bases had no gene match. Germline CDR1 and CDR2: ENHRY and SYGVKD. This CDR3 is 15 amino acids long. CDR3 bases: TGTGCCATCACCGAACACAGGGGGGTCGGGCCTGAAGCTTTCTTT. Translating it yields CAITEHRGVGPEAFF.

The chain has TRBV11-2 and TRBJ1-1; 8 positions agree with TRBD1. V shed 5 bases, J shed 11 bases, and the junction held 7 bases outside the gene matches. CDR1 is SGHAT, CDR2 FQNNGV, per germline. This CDR3 region has 12 residues. CDR3 sequence reads: CASSQPGQEAFF. CDR3 sequence (DNA): TGTGCCAGCAGCCAGCCGGGACAGGAGGCTTTCTTT.

The rearrangement links TRBV7-9 to TRBJ2-7; D gene unclear. CDR1 and CDR2 (germline): SEHNR, FQNEAQ (reference sequence). Trimming shortened V by 5 bases and J by 1 base, and 15 bases separated the two germline ends. This CDR3 contains 15 residues. The CDR3 sequence is CASSPPRADSYEQYF. CDR3 DNA: TGTGCCAGCAGCCCGCCCCGGGCCGATTCCTACGAGCAGTACTTC.

The chain links TRBV27 to TRBJ2-1; 8 nucleotides agree with TRBD2. The CDR3 has 15 residues. Germline CDR1 MNHEY, CDR2 SMNVEV (reference sequence). V lost 5 bases and J lost 7; bases outside the gene matches: 10. CDR3 protein: CASSLPGLGGNEQFF. In nucleotides, the CDR3 is TGTGCCAGCAGTCTCCCGGGACTAGGAGGAAATGAGCAGTTCTTC.

The rearrangement joins TRBV7-8 to TRBJ2-4; unclear D gene. Germline CDR1 reads SGHVS; CDR2 reads FQNEAQ. V was pared by 4 bases and J by 3 bases, with 10 bases between. CDR3 length: 14 residues. Written as DNA, the CDR3 is TGTGCCAGCAGCTCGGACGGCCTCAAAAACATTCAGTACTTC. It specifies CASSSDGLKNIQYF.

The chain carries TRBV27 and TRBJ2-7; D gene ambiguous. Per the germline V gene, CDR1 is MNHEY and CDR2 is SMNVEV (reference sequence). The CDR3 totals 14 residues. V was clipped by 3 bases and J by 1 base, with 10 bases between them. CDR3 coding DNA: TGTGCCAGCAGTTTTCATGCGAGTTCCTACGAGCAGTACTTC. Translation: CASSFHASSYEQYF.

CDR3 protein: CASRGQPSYEQYF. The CDR3 nucleotides read TGTGCCAGCAGGGGTCAACCCTCCTACGAGCAGTACTTC. The chain has TRBV7-9 and TRBJ2-7, with D hard to call. The V and J ends lost 6 bases and 0 bases respectively, with 9 bases between them. Germline V gene sequence: CDR1 SEHNR, CDR2 FQNEAQ (reference sequence). The CDR3 loop spans 13 amino acids.

The genes are TRBV4-2 and TRBJ1-2, with D tentatively TRBD1 (5 bases). Per germline, CDR1 LGHNA and CDR2 YNFKEQ. Trimming cost V 4 bases and J 3 bases, with 18 bases left between them. The CDR3 is made up of 16 amino acids. CDR3 nucleotide sequence: TGTGCCAGCAGCCCCACGGGGACGGAGACTTACTATGGCTACACCTTC. Its protein product is CASSPTGTETYYGYTF.

The CDR3 nucleotides read TGTGCCAGCAGTCTAGACATCATACGGGGGTCTGAGCAGTTCTTC. Its protein is CASSLDIIRGSEQFF. The V and J genes are TRBV6-6 and TRBJ2-1; D is perhaps TRBD2 (6 bases). The CDR3 is 15 amino acids. Germline V gives CDR1 MNHNY, CDR2 SVGAGI (reference sequence). V lost 5 bases, J lost 9 bases, and 20 bases lay in between.

The chain combines TRBV10-3 with TRBJ2-2; D is unclear. Trimming removed 6 bases from V and 5 bases from J, with 19 bases in between. The CDR3 consists of 16 residues. Looked up from germline, CDR1 is ENHRY and CDR2 is SYGVKD. CDR3 nucleotide sequence: TGTGCCATCAGCCCGGGCCCCTCCTCGGGTACCGGGGAGCTGTTTTTT. It encodes CAISPGPSSGTGELFF.

The V gene is TRBV30, the J gene TRBJ1-2; 9 bases match TRBD1. The germline V gene has CDR1 GTSNPN and CDR2 SVGIG (reference sequence). The V and J ends lost 1 base and 6 bases, in that order; junction bases with no gene match: 3. This CDR3 comprises 13 residues. The CDR3 DNA follows: TGTGCCTGGAGTGCTGGGACAGGGAATGGCTACACCTTC. Translated: CAWSAGTGNGYTF.

The table lists this clone with a count of one. V and J are TRBV6-1 and TRBJ2-3; 7 bases match TRBD2. This CDR3 region has 16 residues. V lost 4 bases, J lost 1 base, and 8 bases stayed unmatched. Germline V lookup: CDR1 MNHNS, CDR2 SASEGT. The CDR3 DNA is TGTGCCAGCAGTGTTTCCAGCGGGGCACGCACAGATACGCAGTATTTT. Its translation is CASSVSSGARTDTQYF.

The V and J genes are TRBV7-8 and TRBJ2-3; 8 positions match TRBD2. Germline V gives CDR1 SGHVS, CDR2 FQNEAQ. The junction had 12 bases not matched to a gene; V was cut back by 1 base and J by 3 bases. The CDR3 contains 18 residues. The CDR3: CASSLDLGAGGGTDTQYF. In DNA form, the CDR3 reads TGTGCCAGCAGCTTAGATCTGGGGGCGGGAGGAGGGACAGATACGCAGTATTTT.

V gene TRBV29-1 combines with J gene TRBJ2-3; D perhaps matches TRBD1 (6 bases). CDR3 size: 14 residues. Deletions cut 6 bases from V and 2 bases from J, with 15 bases between. Germline CDR1 is SQVTM and CDR2 is ANQGSEA. The chain's CDR3 is CSVENQGLTDTQYF. CDR3 bases: TGCAGCGTAGAAAACCAGGGGCTCACAGATACGCAGTATTTT.

Here the CDR3 reads CASSSTEGTEAFF. The CDR3 DNA sequence: TGCGCCAGCAGCTCAACAGAGGGTACTGAAGCTTTCTTT. The chain couples TRBV4-1 to TRBJ1-1; no firm D call. The CDR3 extends over 13 amino acids. CDR1 and CDR2 from the germline V gene are MGHRA and YSYEKL. Trimming shortened V by 5 bases and J by 5 bases, and 12 bases separated the two germline ends.

The rearrangement joins TRBV27 to TRBJ2-1, with D perhaps matching TRBD2 (7 bases). The V end lost 2 bases, the J end lost 7 bases, and 12 bases lay between the germline ends. The CDR3 is made up of 14 amino acids. Germline values: CDR1 MNHEY, CDR2 SMNVEV (reference sequence). CDR3 sequence: CASSLNGGANEQFF. The CDR3 DNA follows: TGTGCCAGCAGTTTAAATGGGGGGGCGAATGAGCAGTTCTTC.

The V and J genes are TRBV7-9 and TRBJ2-1, with 10 nucleotides matching TRBD1. The length of the CDR3 is 17 residues. Germline values: CDR1 SEHNR, CDR2 FQNEAQ (reference sequence). V trimming: 5 bases; J trimming: 9 bases; junction bases outside the gene matches: 16. CDR3 sequence: CASSPSRDRGPNGEQFF. The DNA for the CDR3 is TGTGCCAGCAGCCCATCACGGGACAGGGGACCTAACGGTGAGCAGTTCTTC.

This clone has only one observation. The chain has TRBV29-1 and TRBJ2-1; 10 bases align to TRBD2. J was trimmed by 3 bases and V by 1 base; bases with no gene match: 3. CDR1 and CDR2 from the germline V gene are SQVTM and ANQGSEA. This CDR3 is built from 15 residues. CDR3 DNA sequence: TGCAGCGTTGAAGGACTAGCGGGTTACTACAATGAGCAGTTCTTC. Encoded protein: CSVEGLAGYYNEQFF.

This clone was observed once. The gene calls are TRBV4-3 and TRBJ2-7; D is perhaps TRBD2 (6 bases). Trimming removed 1 base at V and 0 bases at J, with 16 bases between. The CDR3 is made up of 17 amino acids. In germline, CDR1 is LGHNA, CDR2 YSLEER. Written as DNA, the CDR3 is TGCGCCAGCAGCCAAGGTACGGGGGAAGCCTTCTCCTACGAGCAGTACTTC. This sequence encodes CASSQGTGEAFSYEQYF.

V and J are TRBV7-8 and TRBJ1-1, with D unclear. The CDR3 runs 13 residues. V lost 3 bases to trimming and J lost 1 base, with 6 bases between them. Germline V gene sequence: CDR1 SGHVS, CDR2 FQNEAQ. The CDR3 DNA reads as TGTGCCAGCAGCTTTAAAGAGAACACTGAAGCTTTCTTT. Amino acid sequence: CASSFKENTEAFF. Drawing the rest from reference TRBV7-8 and TRBJ1-1, the complete variable domain is GAGVSQSPRYKVAKRGQDVALRCDPISGHVSLFWYQQALGQGPEFLTYFQNEAQLDKSGLPSDRFFAERPEGSVSTLKIQRTQQEDSAVYLCASSFKENTEAFFGQGTRLTVV.

This clone came up once. The chain carries TRBV25-1 and TRBJ2-7; the D call may be TRBD1 or TRBD2 (5 bases each). The CDR3 contains 15 residues. The ends were cut back, 8 bases at V and 0 bases at J, with 17 bases in the middle. Germline V gene data show CDR1 as MGHDK and CDR2 as SYGVNS. CDR3 nucleotide sequence: TGTGCCAGCTCAGCGTCGGGACCGAACTCCTACGAGCAGTACTTC. Its protein is CASSASGPNSYEQYF.

The rearrangement uses TRBV6-5 and TRBJ2-5; D tentatively reads TRBD1 or TRBD2 (5 bases each). CDR3 length equals 12 residues. The V gene lost 2 bases and the J gene lost 9 bases, with 10 bases spanning the gap. The germline CDR1 and CDR2 sequences are MNHEY and SVGAGI. The CDR3 DNA is TGTGCCAGCAGTTACACCTCGGGACCCCAGTACTTC. Protein: CASSYTSGPQYF.

The chain recombines TRBV7-9 with TRBJ2-1, with D perhaps matching TRBD1 or TRBD2 (6 bases each). The V end was cut by 4 bases, the J end by 8 bases, with 21 bases between. The CDR3 spans 16 residues. Germline V gene lookup returns CDR1 SEHNR and CDR2 FQNEAQ (reference sequence). The CDR3 loop is CASSSPRGQGPDEQFF. CDR3 bases: TGTGCCAGCAGCTCGCCCCGGGGGCAGGGGCCGGATGAGCAGTTCTTC. The variable domain in full, with the rest retrieved from reference TRBV7-9 and TRBJ2-1, is DTGVSQNPRHKITKRGQNVTFRCDPISEHNRLYWYRQTLGQGPEFLTYFQNEAQLEKSRLLSDRFSAERPKGSFSTLEIQRTEQGDSAMYLCASSSPRGQGPDEQFFGPGTRLTVL.

The V gene is TRBV27, the J gene TRBJ2-7; no clear D. Germline V lookup: CDR1 MNHEY, CDR2 SMNVEV (reference sequence). Between the trimmed V and J ends, which lost 4 bases and 3 bases, there was a span of 13 bases. CDR3 length: 14 residues. CDR3 in amino acids: CASSYLAGDYEQYF. The CDR3 DNA reads as TGTGCCAGCAGTTATTTGGCAGGAGACTACGAGCAGTACTTC.

This clone has just a few counts. The chain joins TRBV7-9 to TRBJ2-3; weak D call: TRBD1 (6 bases). The V gene lost 5 bases and the J gene lost 5 bases, with 20 bases spanning the gap. The length of the CDR3 is 16 residues. The germline gives CDR1 SEHNR, CDR2 FQNEAQ (reference sequence). This CDR3 is CASSLLDSPGRDTQYF. The CDR3 nucleotides are TGTGCCAGCAGCCTCTTGGACAGCCCAGGACGAGATACGCAGTATTTT.

The chain is built from TRBV6-6 and TRBJ2-5; D is undetermined. Trimming took 2 bases from V and 1 from J, leaving 14 bases between them. The V gene's germline CDR1 is MNHNY and CDR2 SVGAGI (reference sequence). The CDR3 contains 16 residues. CDR3 protein: CASSYESLEGQETQYF. The CDR3 nucleotides are TGTGCCAGCAGTTACGAGTCCTTGGAAGGCCAAGAGACCCAGTACTTC.